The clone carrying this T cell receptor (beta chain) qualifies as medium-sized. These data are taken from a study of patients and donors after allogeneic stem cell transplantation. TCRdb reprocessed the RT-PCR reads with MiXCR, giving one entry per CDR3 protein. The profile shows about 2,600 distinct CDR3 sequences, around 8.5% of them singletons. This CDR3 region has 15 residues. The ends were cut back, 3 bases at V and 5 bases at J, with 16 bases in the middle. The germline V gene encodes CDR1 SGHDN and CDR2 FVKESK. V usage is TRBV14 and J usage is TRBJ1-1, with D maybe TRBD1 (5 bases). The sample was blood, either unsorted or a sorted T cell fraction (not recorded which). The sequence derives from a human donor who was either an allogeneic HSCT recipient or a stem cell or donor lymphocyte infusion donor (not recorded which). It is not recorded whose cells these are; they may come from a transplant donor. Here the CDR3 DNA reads TGTGCCAGCAGCCAGGAAGGGTACAGGAGGACTGAAGCTTTCTTT. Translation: CASSQEGYRRTEAFF.